One and the same sample provided the 28 T cell receptor beta chains below, sequenced in a study of Graves' ophthalmopathy and Graves' hyperthyroidism. The authors amplified TCR beta CDR3 regions, and they did so from RNA transcripts for repertoire sequencing. HTBI-primed RT-PCR formed the first round, and a multiplex PCR formed the second. TCRdb used MiXCR to reprocess the multiplex PCR reads, holding one entry per CDR3 protein. The table has 200,000 to 250,000 distinct CDR3 sequences, less than 30% seen once. Specimen: peripheral blood. The receptors were gathered from a man aged 50 to 59 with Graves' ophthalmopathy.

This clonotype was seen at least ten times. V usage is TRBV10-3 and J usage is TRBJ1-5; TRBD1 matches at 10 bases. The germline CDR1 and CDR2 sequences are ENHRY and SYGVKD. CDR3 size: 13 residues. The trim removed 6 bases at V and 5 bases at J, leaving 1 base unmatched. The CDR3 bases are TGTGCCATCAGAGGGACAGGGGATCAGCCCCAGCATTTT. Translated: CAIRGTGDQPQHF.

At least ten counts were recorded for this clonotype. The chain is built from TRBV4-1 and TRBJ2-5, with no clear D. This CDR3 is built from 15 residues. Per germline, CDR1 MGHRA and CDR2 YSYEKL. Trimming removed 1 base from V and 2 bases from J, with 11 bases in between. CDR3 nucleotide sequence: TGCGCCAGCAGCCAAGTGGCGAGTGGGCAAGAGACCCAGTACTTC. It yields the protein CASSQVASGQETQYF.

This clonotype was seen repeatedly, ten times or more. The chain combines TRBV6-5 with TRBJ2-7; TRBD1 aligns across 9 bases. The junction had 4 bases not matched to a gene; V was cut back by 7 bases and J by 0 bases. Germline CDR1 is MNHEY and CDR2 is SVGAGI. The CDR3 length is 14 residues. As DNA, the CDR3 is TGTGCCAGCACCCGGACAGGGGTCTCCTACGAGCAGTACTTC. Translated: CASTRTGVSYEQYF.

This clonotype came up many times. The chain carries TRBV2 and TRBJ1-1; 7 positions agree with TRBD1. Per germline, CDR1 SNHLY and CDR2 FYNNEI. Trimming took 6 bases from V and 0 from J; bases not matched to a gene: 10. The CDR3 consists of 16 residues. CDR3 DNA: TGTGCCAGCAGCCGTACCGACAGGGCCATGAACACTGAAGCTTTCTTT. It translates to CASSRTDRAMNTEAFF.

This clonotype was observed many times. The chain carries TRBV6-5 and TRBJ1-5, with 8 bases identical to TRBD1. Trimming removed 10 bases from V and 0 bases from J; junction bases left unmatched: 17. This CDR3 comprises 18 residues. The germline V gene has CDR1 MNHEY and CDR2 SVGAGI. The CDR3 DNA sequence: TGTGCCACCGGGCGGGGCAGGGGGCCGCTTGATAGCAATCAGCCCCAGCATTTT. This encodes CATGRGRGPLDSNQPQHF.

This clonotype was detected ten times or more. The chain has TRBV20-1 and TRBJ2-2, with unresolved D. V was shortened by 7 bases and J by 1 base, with 4 bases between the two germline ends. The CDR3 spans 11 residues. Germline CDR1 DFQATT, CDR2 SNEGSKA (reference sequence). CDR3 bases: TGCAGTGGTAGGAACACCGGGGAGCTGTTTTTT. It yields the protein CSGRNTGELFF.

This clonotype has a count of ten or more. The chain employs TRBV12-3 or TRBV12-4 and TRBJ1-2; D not certain. CDR3 length: 11 residues. In DNA form, the CDR3 reads TGTGCGGCGCGGGCCGCGTATGGCTACACCTTC. Translated, it gives CAARAAYGYTF.

The rearrangement uses TRBV5-1 and TRBJ1-6; unclear D gene. V lost 4 bases and J lost 8, with 22 bases in between. This CDR3 is 17 amino acids long. Looked up from germline, CDR1 is SGHRS and CDR2 is YFSETQ. CDR3 sequence reads: CASSPNRATKRDSPLHF. In nucleotides, the CDR3 is TGCGCCAGCAGCCCAAACCGGGCCACCAAAAGGGATTCACCCCTCCACTTT.

This clonotype was found many times. The chain couples TRBV28 to TRBJ2-5; 7 nucleotides line up with TRBD2. The CDR3 contains 12 residues. Germline CDR1 is MDHEN and CDR2 is SYDVKM. Losses at the gene ends were 3 bases for V and 10 bases for J; bases not matched to a gene: 5. CDR3 residues: CASSLGGIDQYF. The CDR3 DNA follows: TGTGCCAGCAGTTTGGGGGGGATAGACCAGTACTTC.

The V call is TRBV28, the J call TRBJ2-7; D unresolved. Between the trimmed V and J ends, which lost 6 bases and 1 base, there was a span of 13 bases. This CDR3 spans 14 amino acids. CDR1 is MDHEN and CDR2 is SYDVKM in the germline V gene. As DNA, the CDR3 is TGTGCCAGCAGGTTGGGTCCTTCATCCTACGAGCAGTACTTC. Residues: CASRLGPSSYEQYF.

This clonotype was recorded at least ten times. This chain joins TRBV5-1 and TRBJ1-2; the match to TRBD1 covers 7 bases. The J segment lost 6 bases and the V segment lost 2 bases, leaving 7 bases of the junction unmatched. Per the germline V gene, CDR1 is SGHRS and CDR2 is YFSETQ. CDR3 size: 14 residues. The CDR3: CASSFSGTEHGYTF. CDR3 DNA sequence: TGCGCCAGCAGCTTCTCCGGGACAGAGCATGGCTACACCTTC.

A few counts support this clonotype. J is TRBJ2-5 and V is TRBV6-1; D gene uncertain. The CDR3 is 10 amino acids. Trimming cost V 10 bases and J 4 bases, with 7 bases left between them. CDR1 and CDR2 (germline): MNHNS, SASEGT. The CDR3 here is CATGRETQYF. The CDR3 bases are TGTGCCACCGGCCGAGAGACCCAGTACTTC.

This clonotype has only one observation. The rearrangement uses TRBV28 and TRBJ2-5; possible D gene TRBD2, 5 bases. The germline V gene encodes CDR1 MDHEN and CDR2 SYDVKM. Trimming left V 5 bases short and J 2 bases short, with 12 bases between. There are 14 residues in the CDR3. The CDR3 DNA reads TGTGCCAGCAGTGGACTGCGCGGACAAGAGACCCAGTACTTC. Translated: CASSGLRGQETQYF.

This clonotype was seen many times. The genes are TRBV11-1 and TRBJ2-1; 10 nucleotides line up with TRBD1. The V segment lost 6 bases and the J segment 3 bases; nucleotides outside the gene matches: 17. Germline values: CDR1 SGHAT, CDR2 FQDESV (reference sequence). The CDR3 is 19 amino acids. CDR3 amino acids: CASSSRDRGPPTIYNEQFF. CDR3 bases: TGTGCCAGCAGTAGCCGGGACAGGGGCCCACCTACGATCTACAATGAGCAGTTCTTC.

This clonotype was observed many times. The chain carries TRBV28 and TRBJ2-4; either TRBD1 or TRBD2 may supply D (5 bases each). Germline lookup yields CDR1 MDHEN and CDR2 SYDVKM. V was trimmed by 5 bases and J by 10 bases, leaving 21 bases between them. The CDR3 is made up of 15 amino acids. The chain's CDR3 is CASSNPGRKVRIQYF. DNA of the CDR3: TGTGCCAGCAGTAATCCGGGACGCAAGGTTCGGATTCAGTACTTC.

J is TRBJ2-5 and V is TRBV6-5; D remains ambiguous. CDR1 is MNHEY and CDR2 is SVGAGI in the germline V gene. The CDR3 has 13 amino acids. V lost 0 bases, J lost 5 bases, and 7 bases lay in between. The CDR3 loop is CASSYSDGETQYF. The CDR3, as DNA: TGTGCCAGCAGTTACTCCGACGGGGAGACCCAGTACTTC.

This clonotype occurred many times. CDR3 sequence: CASSSPRVPQETQYF. Written as DNA, the CDR3 is TGTGCCAGCAGCTCCCCCCGGGTACCGCAAGAGACCCAGTACTTC. The chain carries TRBV7-2 and TRBJ2-5; no clear D. The germline V gene encodes CDR1 SGHTA and CDR2 FQGNSA. V dropped 4 bases and J dropped 2 bases, with 14 bases sitting between them. This CDR3 is built from 15 residues.

This clonotype was observed at least ten times. The V call is TRBV2, the J call TRBJ1-5; possible D gene TRBD1, 5 bases. V was shortened by 3 bases and J by 7 bases, with 13 bases between the two germline ends. Germline V gives CDR1 SNHLY, CDR2 FYNNEI. The CDR3 has 14 residues. DNA of the CDR3: TGTGCCAGCAGTGAGATGGGGGATCGACAGCCCCAGCATTTT. This gives the protein CASSEMGDRQPQHF. The whole variable domain, filled in from reference TRBV2 and TRBJ1-5, reads EPEVTQTPSHQVTQMGQEVILRCVPISNHLYFYWYRQILGQKVEFLVSFYNNEISEKSEIFDDQFSVERPDGSNFTLKIRSTKLEDSAMYFCASSEMGDRQPQHFGDGTRLSIL.

This clonotype was seen repeatedly, ten times or more. The chain couples TRBV12-3 or TRBV12-4 to TRBJ1-2; 8 nucleotides line up with TRBD1. This CDR3 spans 15 amino acids. Trimming cost V 1 base and J 7 bases; bases outside gene matches: 8. This CDR3 is CASSLGSRGHGGYTF. The CDR3 DNA reads as TGTGCCAGCAGTTTAGGGTCCAGGGGGCATGGTGGCTACACCTTC.

This clonotype was seen ten or more times. V and J are TRBV3-1 and TRBJ2-7, with TRBD2 identical over 11 bases. This CDR3 is 17 amino acids long. The junction had 7 bases not matched to a gene; V was cut back by 0 bases and J by 3 bases. Germline CDR1 and CDR2: LGHDT and YNNKEL (reference sequence). CDR3 sequence: CASSQEVGLAGGYEQYF. CDR3 DNA: TGTGCCAGCAGCCAAGAGGTTGGTCTAGCGGGAGGCTACGAGCAGTACTTC.

This clonotype was detected ten times or more. The V call is TRBV7-8, the J call TRBJ2-5; no clear D gene. Trimming stripped 5 bases from V and 5 bases from J, with 9 bases between. The CDR3 loop spans 12 amino acids. Per germline, CDR1 SGHVS and CDR2 FQNEAQ. The CDR3 coding sequence is TGTGCCAGCAGCCCCGGTCGGGAGACCCAGTACTTC. Translation: CASSPGRETQYF.

V is TRBV12-3 or TRBV12-4 and J is TRBJ1-2; D not resolved. The CDR3 is made up of 14 amino acids. Trimming cost V 2 bases and J 8 bases, with 15 bases left between them. The CDR3 reads CASSLFRVGSGYTF. CDR3 sequence (DNA): TGTGCCAGCAGTTTATTCCGTGTGGGAAGCGGCTACACCTTC.

This clonotype was seen at least ten times. This chain joins TRBV5-1 and TRBJ1-1, with a tentative D call TRBD1 (5 bases). With 0 bases removed from V and 6 bases from J, the gap between germline ends came to 12 bases. The germline V gene encodes CDR1 SGHRS and CDR2 YFSETQ. The CDR3 runs 14 residues. CDR3 in amino acids: CASSLEARDAEAFF. CDR3 bases: TGCGCCAGCAGCTTGGAGGCCAGGGACGCTGAAGCTTTCTTT. The complete variable domain, with remaining parts taken from reference TRBV5-1 and TRBJ1-1, reads KAGVTQTPRYLIKTRGQQVTLSCSPISGHRSVSWYQQTPGQGLQFLFEYFSETQRNKGNFPGRFSGRQFSNSRSEMNVSTLELGDSALYLCASSLEARDAEAFFGQGTRLTVV.

Only a few counts were recorded for this clonotype. The V gene is TRBV28, the J gene TRBJ2-5, with TRBD1 matching over 8 bases. This CDR3 is 16 amino acids long. Germline CDR1 is MDHEN and CDR2 is SYDVKM. V was clipped by 8 bases and J by 0 bases; unmatched bases: 11. The CDR3 sequence is CASAPGQGQNQETQYF. For the CDR3, the DNA is TGTGCCAGCGCACCAGGACAGGGACAAAACCAAGAGACCCAGTACTTC. Together with reference TRBV28 and TRBJ2-5, the CDR3 gives the full variable domain: DVKVTQSSRYLVKRTGEKVFLECVQDMDHENMFWYRQDPGLGLRLIYFSYDVKMKEKGDIPEGYSVSREKKERFSLILESASTNQTSMYLCASAPGQGQNQETQYFGPGTRLLVL.

This chain joins TRBV7-3 and TRBJ2-7, with TRBD1 matching 8 bases. The CDR3 extends over 16 amino acids. The J segment lost 0 bases and the V segment lost 5 bases, leaving 9 bases of the junction unmatched. In germline, CDR1 is SGHTA, CDR2 FQGTGA. The CDR3 DNA reads as TGTGCCAGCAGCCTAATTGGGACAGGTGTCTCCTACGAGCAGTACTTC. As protein: CASSLIGTGVSYEQYF.

This clonotype was seen at least ten times. V gene TRBV28 combines with J gene TRBJ1-2; a weak D match, TRBD1 (5 bases). The CDR3 loop spans 15 amino acids. V was shortened by 3 bases and J by 8 bases, with 19 bases between the two germline ends. Germline V CDR1 and CDR2: MDHEN, SYDVKM. The CDR3 DNA reads as TGTGCCAGCAGTTTCTCGGGACTACGCGAGGAAGGCTACACCTTC. It codes for CASSFSGLREEGYTF.

This clonotype was counted ten times or more. The rearrangement links TRBV12-3 or TRBV12-4 to TRBJ2-7, with 15 bases lining up with TRBD2. Germline trimming cut 0 bases from V and 6 bases from J; bases unmatched to any gene: 9. The CDR3 extends over 18 amino acids. The DNA for the CDR3 is TGTGCCAGCAGTTTAGCTACTGGACTAGCGGGAGGGGGCGGCGAGCAGTACTTC. Translation: CASSLATGLAGGGGEQYF.

This clonotype has ten or more counts. V is TRBV27 and J is TRBJ2-7; the match to TRBD1 covers 8 bases. The CDR3 is made up of 14 amino acids. After removal of 2 bases from V and 5 bases from J, the junction contained 5 bases not matched to a gene. Germline CDR1 and CDR2: MNHEY and SMNVEV (reference sequence). The CDR3 here is CASSLGWTGNEQYF. The CDR3 DNA follows: TGTGCCAGCAGTTTAGGGTGGACAGGGAACGAGCAGTACTTC.